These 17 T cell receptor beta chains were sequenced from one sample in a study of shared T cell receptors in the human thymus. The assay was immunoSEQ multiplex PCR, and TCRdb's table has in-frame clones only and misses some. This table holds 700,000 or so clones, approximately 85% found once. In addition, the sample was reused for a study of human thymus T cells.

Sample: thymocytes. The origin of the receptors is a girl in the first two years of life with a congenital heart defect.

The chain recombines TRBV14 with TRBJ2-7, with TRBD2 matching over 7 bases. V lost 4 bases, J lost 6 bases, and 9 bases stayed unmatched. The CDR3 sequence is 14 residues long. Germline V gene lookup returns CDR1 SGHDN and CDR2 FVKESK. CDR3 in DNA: TGTGCCAGCAGCCGCCGTGGAGGGGAGGGCGAGCAGTACTTC. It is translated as CASSRRGGEGEQYF.

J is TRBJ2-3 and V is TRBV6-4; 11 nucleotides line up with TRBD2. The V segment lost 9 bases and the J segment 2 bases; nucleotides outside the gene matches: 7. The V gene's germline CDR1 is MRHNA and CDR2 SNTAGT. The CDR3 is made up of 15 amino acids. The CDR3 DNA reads TGTGCCAGTACTAGCGGGGGTAAGCCCACAGATACGCAGTATTTT. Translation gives CASTSGGKPTDTQYF.

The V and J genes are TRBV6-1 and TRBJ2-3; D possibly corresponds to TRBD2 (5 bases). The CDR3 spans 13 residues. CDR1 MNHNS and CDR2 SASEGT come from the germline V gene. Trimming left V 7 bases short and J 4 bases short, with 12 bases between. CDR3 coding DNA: TGTGCCAGCATCGAAGAGGGCGCAGATACGCAGTATTTT. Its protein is CASIEEGADTQYF.

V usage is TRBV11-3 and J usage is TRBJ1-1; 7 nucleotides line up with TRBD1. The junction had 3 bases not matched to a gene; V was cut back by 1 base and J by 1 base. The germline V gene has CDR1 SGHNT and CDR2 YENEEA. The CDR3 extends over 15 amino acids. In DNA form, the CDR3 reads TGTGCCAGCAGCTTAGGGGGACAGTCGAACACTGAAGCTTTCTTT. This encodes CASSLGGQSNTEAFF.

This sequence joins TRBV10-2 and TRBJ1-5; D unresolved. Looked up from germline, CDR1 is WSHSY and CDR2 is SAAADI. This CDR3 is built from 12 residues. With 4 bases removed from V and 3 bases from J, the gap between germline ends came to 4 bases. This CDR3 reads CASSVNNQPQHF. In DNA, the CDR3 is TGCGCCAGCAGTGTTAACAATCAGCCCCAGCATTTT.

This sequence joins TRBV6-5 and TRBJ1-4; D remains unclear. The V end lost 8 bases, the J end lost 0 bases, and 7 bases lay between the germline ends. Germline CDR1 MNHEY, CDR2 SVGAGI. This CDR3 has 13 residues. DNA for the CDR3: TGTGCCAGCCGCGATTCAACTAATGAAAAACTGTTTTTT. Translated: CASRDSTNEKLFF.

The CDR3 loop reads CASSSTGRIYGYTF. The DNA of the CDR3 is TGTGCCAGCAGCTCGACAGGACGCATCTATGGCTACACCTTC. The V and J genes are TRBV7-2 and TRBJ1-2, with TRBD1 as a possible D gene (6 bases). CDR1 and CDR2 from the germline V gene are SGHTA and FQGNSA. The V end lost 4 bases, the J end lost 4 bases, and 13 bases lay between the germline ends. This CDR3 region has 14 residues.

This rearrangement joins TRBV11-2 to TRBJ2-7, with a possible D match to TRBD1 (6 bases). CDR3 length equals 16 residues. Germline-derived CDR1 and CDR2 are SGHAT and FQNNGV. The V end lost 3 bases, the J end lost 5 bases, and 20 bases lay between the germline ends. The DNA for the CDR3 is TGTGCCAGCAGCTTTCACCGGGACACCATTTCCCACGAGCAGTACTTC. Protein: CASSFHRDTISHEQYF.

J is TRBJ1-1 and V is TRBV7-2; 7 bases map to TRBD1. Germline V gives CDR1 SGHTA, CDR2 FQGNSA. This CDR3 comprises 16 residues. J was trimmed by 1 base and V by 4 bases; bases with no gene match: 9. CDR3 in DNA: TGTGCCAGCAGCTCCCGACAGGGTCCAACGAACACTGAAGCTTTCTTT. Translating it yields CASSSRQGPTNTEAFF.

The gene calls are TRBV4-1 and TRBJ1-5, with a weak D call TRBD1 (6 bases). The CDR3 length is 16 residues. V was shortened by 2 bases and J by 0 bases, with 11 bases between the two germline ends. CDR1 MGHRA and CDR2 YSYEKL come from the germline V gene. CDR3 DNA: TGCGCCAGCAGCCAATTGGGGGGGCATAGCAATCAGCCCCAGCATTTT. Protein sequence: CASSQLGGHSNQPQHF.

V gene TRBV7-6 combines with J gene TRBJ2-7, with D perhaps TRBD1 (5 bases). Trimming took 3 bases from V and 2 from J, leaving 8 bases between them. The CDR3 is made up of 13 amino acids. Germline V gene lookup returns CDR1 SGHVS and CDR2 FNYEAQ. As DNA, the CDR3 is TGTGCCAGCAGCTTCACAGGCCCCTACGAGCAGTACTTC. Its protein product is CASSFTGPYEQYF.

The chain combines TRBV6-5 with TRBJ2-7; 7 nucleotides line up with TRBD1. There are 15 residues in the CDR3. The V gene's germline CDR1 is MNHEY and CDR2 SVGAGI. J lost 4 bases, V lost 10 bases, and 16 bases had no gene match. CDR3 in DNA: TGTGCCACCGTACGGTACGGGTACAGGGGTTACGAGCAGTACTTC. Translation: CATVRYGYRGYEQYF.

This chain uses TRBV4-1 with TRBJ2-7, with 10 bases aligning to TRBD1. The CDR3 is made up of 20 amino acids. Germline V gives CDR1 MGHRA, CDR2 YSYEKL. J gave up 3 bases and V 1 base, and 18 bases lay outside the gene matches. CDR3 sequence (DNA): TGCGCCAGCAGCCAAGTTCCCGGGACAGGGGAACCGAAGAATTTCTACGAGCAGTACTTC. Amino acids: CASSQVPGTGEPKNFYEQYF.

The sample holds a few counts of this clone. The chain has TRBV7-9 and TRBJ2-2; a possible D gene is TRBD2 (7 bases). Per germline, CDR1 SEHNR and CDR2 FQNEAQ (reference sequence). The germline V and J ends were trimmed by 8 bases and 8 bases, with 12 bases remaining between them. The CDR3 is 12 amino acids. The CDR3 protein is CASLGGQGELFF. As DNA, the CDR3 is TGTGCCAGCCTCGGGGGGCAGGGGGAGCTGTTTTTT.

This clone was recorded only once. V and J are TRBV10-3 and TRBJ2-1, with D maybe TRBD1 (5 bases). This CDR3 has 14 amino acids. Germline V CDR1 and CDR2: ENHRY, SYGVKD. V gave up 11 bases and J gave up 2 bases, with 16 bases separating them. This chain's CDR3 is CAVTADTTYNEQFF. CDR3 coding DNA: TGTGCCGTTACCGCGGACACGACCTACAATGAGCAGTTCTTC.

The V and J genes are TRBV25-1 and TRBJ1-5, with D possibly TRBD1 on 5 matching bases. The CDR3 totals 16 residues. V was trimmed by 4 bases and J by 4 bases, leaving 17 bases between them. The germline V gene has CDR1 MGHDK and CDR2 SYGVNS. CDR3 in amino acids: CASSGDRGGINQPQHF. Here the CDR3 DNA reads TGTGCCAGCAGTGGAGACCGGGGGGGAATTAATCAGCCCCAGCATTTT. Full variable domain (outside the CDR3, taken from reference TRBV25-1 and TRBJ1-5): EADIYQTPRYLVIGTGKKITLECSQTMGHDKMYWYQQDPGMELHLIHYSYGVNSTEKGDLSSESTVSRIRTEHFPLTLESARPSHTSQYLCASSGDRGGINQPQHFGDGTRLSIL.

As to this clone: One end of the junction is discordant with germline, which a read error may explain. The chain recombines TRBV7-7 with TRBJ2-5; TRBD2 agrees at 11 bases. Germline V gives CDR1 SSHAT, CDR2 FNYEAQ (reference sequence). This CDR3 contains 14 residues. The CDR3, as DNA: TGTGCTAGCAGCCGAGGGACTAGCGGAGAGACCCAGTACTTC. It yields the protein CASSRGTSGETQYF.